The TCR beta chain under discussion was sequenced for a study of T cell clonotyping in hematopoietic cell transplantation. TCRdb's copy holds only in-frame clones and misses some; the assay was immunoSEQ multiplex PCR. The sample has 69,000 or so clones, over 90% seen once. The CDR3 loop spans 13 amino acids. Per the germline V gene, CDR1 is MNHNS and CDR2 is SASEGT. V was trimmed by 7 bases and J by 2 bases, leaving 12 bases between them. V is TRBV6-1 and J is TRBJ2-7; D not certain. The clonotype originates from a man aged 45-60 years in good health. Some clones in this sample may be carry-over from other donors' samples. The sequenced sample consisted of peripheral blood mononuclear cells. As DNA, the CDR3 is TGTGCCAGCATTTATCGCGGTACCTACGAGCAGTACTTC. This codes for CASIYRGTYEQYF.